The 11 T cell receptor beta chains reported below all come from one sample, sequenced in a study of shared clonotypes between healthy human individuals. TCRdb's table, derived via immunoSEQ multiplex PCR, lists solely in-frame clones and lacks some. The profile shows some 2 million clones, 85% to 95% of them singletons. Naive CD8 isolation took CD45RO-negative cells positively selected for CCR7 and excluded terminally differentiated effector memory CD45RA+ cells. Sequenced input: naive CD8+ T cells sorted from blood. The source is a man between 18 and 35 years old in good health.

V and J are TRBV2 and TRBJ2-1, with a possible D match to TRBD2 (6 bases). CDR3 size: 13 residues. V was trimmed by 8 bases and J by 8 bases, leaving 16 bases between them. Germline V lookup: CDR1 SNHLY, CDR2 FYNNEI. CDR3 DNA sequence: TGTGCCAGCCGTCCACGGCTAGCGTATGAGCAGTTCTTC. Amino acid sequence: CASRPRLAYEQFF.

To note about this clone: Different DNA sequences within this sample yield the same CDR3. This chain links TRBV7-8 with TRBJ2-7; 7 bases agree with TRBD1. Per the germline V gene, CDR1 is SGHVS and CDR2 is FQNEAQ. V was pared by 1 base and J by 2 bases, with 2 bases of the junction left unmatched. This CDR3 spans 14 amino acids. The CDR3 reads CASSLGQGAYEQYF. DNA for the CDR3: TGTGCCAGCAGCTTAGGTCAGGGGGCCTACGAGCAGTACTTC.

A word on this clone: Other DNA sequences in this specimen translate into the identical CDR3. This CDR3 reads CASSLTGYNQPQHF. The CDR3 DNA sequence: TGTGCCAGCAGTTTGACAGGGTACAATCAGCCCCAGCATTTT. This rearrangement joins TRBV27 to TRBJ1-5; 7 bases line up with TRBD1. The CDR3 spans 14 residues. V shed 3 bases and J 3 bases; nucleotides not matched to a gene: 2. Germline V gene data show CDR1 as MNHEY and CDR2 as SMNVEV (reference sequence).

The CDR3 region has the DNA TGTGCCAGCAGCATCTCCGGGACAGGGTGGGACGAGCAGTACTTC. This sequence encodes CASSISGTGWDEQYF. This rearrangement joins TRBV5-6 to TRBJ2-7, with 9 bases aligning to TRBD1. The junction had 10 bases not matched to a gene; V was cut back by 4 bases and J by 5 bases. Germline CDR1 and CDR2: SGHDT and YYEEEE. The CDR3 loop spans 15 amino acids.

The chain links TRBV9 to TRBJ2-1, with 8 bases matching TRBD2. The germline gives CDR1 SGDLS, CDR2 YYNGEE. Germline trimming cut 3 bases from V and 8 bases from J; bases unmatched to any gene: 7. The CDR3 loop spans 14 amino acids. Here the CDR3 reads CASSEGASGHEQFF. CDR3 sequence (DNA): TGTGCCAGCAGCGAAGGGGCTAGCGGGCATGAGCAGTTCTTC.

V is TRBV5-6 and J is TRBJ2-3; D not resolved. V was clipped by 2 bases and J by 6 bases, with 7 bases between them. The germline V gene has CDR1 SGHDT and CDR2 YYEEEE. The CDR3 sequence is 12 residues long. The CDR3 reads CASSFMWDTQYF. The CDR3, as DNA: TGTGCCAGCAGCTTTATGTGGGATACGCAGTATTTT.

As DNA, the CDR3 is TGTGCCAGCAGCGGGGCCGGGACAGGGACCTACGAGCAGTACTTC. Translating it yields CASSGAGTGTYEQYF. The chain links TRBV9 to TRBJ2-7, with 9 bases aligning to TRBD1. Germline V gene lookup returns CDR1 SGDLS and CDR2 YYNGEE. CDR3 length equals 15 residues. Losses at the gene ends were 3 bases for V and 2 bases for J; bases not matched to a gene: 6.

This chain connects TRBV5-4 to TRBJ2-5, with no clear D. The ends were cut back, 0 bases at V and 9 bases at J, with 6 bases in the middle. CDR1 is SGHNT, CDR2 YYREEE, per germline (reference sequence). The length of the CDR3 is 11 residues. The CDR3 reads CASSLGAAQYF. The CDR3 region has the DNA TGTGCCAGCAGCTTGGGGGCGGCCCAGTACTTC.

The CDR3, as DNA: TGTGCCAGCAGTTCGCGGCCGGGGGTTGATACGCAGTATTTT. It specifies CASSSRPGVDTQYF. The V and J genes are TRBV11-2 and TRBJ2-3, with a weak D call TRBD2 (6 bases). V lost 6 bases and J lost 6, with 16 bases in between. From germline, CDR1 is SGHAT and CDR2 FQNNGV. This CDR3 is built from 14 residues.

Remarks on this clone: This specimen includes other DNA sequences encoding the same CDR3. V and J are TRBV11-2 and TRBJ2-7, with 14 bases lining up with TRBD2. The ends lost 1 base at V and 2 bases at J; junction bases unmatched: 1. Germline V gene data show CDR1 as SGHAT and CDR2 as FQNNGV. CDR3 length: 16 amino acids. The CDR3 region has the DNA TGTGCCAGCAGCTTAGCGGGACTAGCGGGGGCCTACGAGCAGTACTTC. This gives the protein CASSLAGLAGAYEQYF.

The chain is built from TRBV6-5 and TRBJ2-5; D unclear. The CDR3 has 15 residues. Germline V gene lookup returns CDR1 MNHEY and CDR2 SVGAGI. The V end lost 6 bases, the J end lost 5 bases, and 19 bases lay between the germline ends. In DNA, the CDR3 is TGTGCCAGCAGCCCAGATAGAGGATCCGTCGAGACCCAGTACTTC. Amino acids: CASSPDRGSVETQYF.